This entry features one T cell receptor beta chain sequence. The antigen is unknown. There are 18 residues in the CDR3. The germline V gene encodes CDR1 SGHNT and CDR2 YYREEE (reference sequence). The V segment lost 0 bases and the J segment 6 bases; nucleotides outside the gene matches: 14. This sample stems from a study of OX40 agonist ivuxolimab in advanced cancers. Study background: Ivuxolimab, an antibody that agonizes OX40 (CD134), was administered to the patients. Patients treated during dose escalation were battling hepatocellular carcinoma, melanoma, renal cell or head and neck cancer.

Assay: immunoSEQ multiplex PCR; the TCRdb copy retains only in-frame clones and omits some. The table lists roughly 120,000 clones, around 93% of them singletons. Overall study findings and caveats: Low normalized T-cell clonal expansion also characterized some of the nonresponders. Clonal expansion was seen in CD4+ and CD8+ blood T cells by week 6 at 0.1 to 3.0 mg/kg.

Source: CD4+ or CD8+ T cells sorted from blood, taken in a trial of the OX40 agonist ivuxolimab. This clonotype was obtained from an adult with an advanced solid tumor such as melanoma, head and neck, liver or kidney cancer. This chain connects TRBV5-4 to TRBJ1-2; 10 bases are shared with TRBD1. The CDR3 nucleotides read TGTGCCAGCAGCTTGGGTGGGACAGGGGCCCCAGGTTCCCATGGCTACACCTTC. Its translation: CASSLGGTGAPGSHGYTF.